The 32 T cell receptor beta chains below all came from one sample that was sequenced in a study of blood T cell repertoires in COVID-19. The protocol was immunoSEQ multiplex PCR, while the TCRdb copy is restricted to in-frame clones and leaves out a portion. The sample has more than 100,000 clones; 87% are singletons. The sequenced sample consisted of peripheral blood. These receptors were obtained from a man aged 45-65 years with active COVID-19.

This clone showed up just once. In DNA form, the CDR3 reads TGTGCCAGCTCTAGCGGGGAAGGTCGAGAGACCCAGTACTTC. The encoded protein is CASSSGEGRETQYF. This chain uses TRBV6-5 with TRBJ2-5; 9 bases fit TRBD2. CDR1 and CDR2 from the germline V gene are MNHEY and SVGAGI. Trimming cost V 8 bases and J 4 bases; bases outside gene matches: 8. The CDR3 is 14 amino acids.

The chain uses TRBV6-5 and TRBJ1-6; 9 bases align to TRBD1. Germline-derived CDR1 and CDR2 are MNHEY and SVGAGI. The CDR3 is made up of 14 amino acids. Germline trimming cut 6 bases from V and 5 bases from J; bases unmatched to any gene: 2. In DNA, the CDR3 is TGTGCCAGCAGACAGGGGGCCGATAATTCACCCCTCCACTTT. Amino acids: CASRQGADNSPLHF.

The chain couples TRBV4-2 to TRBJ2-3; the match to TRBD2 covers 10 bases. V was pared by 0 bases and J by 4 bases, with 13 bases of the junction left unmatched. Per the germline V gene, CDR1 is LGHNA and CDR2 is YNFKEQ. The CDR3 is 19 residues long. CDR3 bases: TGTGCCAGCAGCCAAGAGTGGGCCAGCGGGGGGGTCAGGGCAGATACGCAGTATTTT. Its protein is CASSQEWASGGVRADTQYF.

The chain uses TRBV7-9 and TRBJ2-5; D uncertain. Germline CDR1 is SEHNR and CDR2 is FQNEAQ (reference sequence). Trimming pared 5 bases from V and 1 base from J, leaving 11 bases between. CDR3 length: 14 residues. The CDR3 region is CASSPPLSQETQYF. The CDR3 DNA is TGTGCCAGCAGCCCCCCCCTTAGCCAAGAGACCCAGTACTTC. Combining the CDR3 with reference TRBV7-9 and TRBJ2-5 gives the whole variable domain DTGVSQNPRHKITKRGQNVTFRCDPISEHNRLYWYRQTLGQGPEFLTYFQNEAQLEKSRLLSDRFSAERPKGSFSTLEIQRTEQGDSAMYLCASSPPLSQETQYFGPGTRLLVL.

The gene calls are TRBV20-1 and TRBJ2-7, with a tentative D call TRBD1 (6 bases). Per the germline V gene, CDR1 is DFQATT and CDR2 is SNEGSKA (reference sequence). V lost 3 bases and J lost 7, with 22 bases in between. This CDR3 contains 15 residues. The CDR3 region is CSASTLGQGFREQYF. The DNA of the CDR3 is TGCAGTGCTAGTACCTTGGGACAAGGCTTTCGGGAGCAGTACTTC.

The chain is built from TRBV4-1 and TRBJ2-5, with TRBD1 matching over 9 bases. The trim removed 3 bases at V and 1 base at J, leaving 3 bases unmatched. Germline-derived CDR1 and CDR2 are MGHRA and YSYEKL. This CDR3 contains 15 residues. The CDR3 spells CASSQGQGIQETQYF. The CDR3 coding sequence is TGCGCCAGCAGCCAGGGACAGGGCATCCAAGAGACCCAGTACTTC.

J is TRBJ2-3 and V is TRBV4-1; 7 nucleotides match TRBD1. Germline V gene lookup returns CDR1 MGHRA and CDR2 YSYEKL. J was trimmed by 3 bases and V by 3 bases; bases with no gene match: 9. This CDR3 contains 16 residues. The DNA of the CDR3 is TGCGCCAGCAGCCAGGAAACAGGGGAGCGGACAGATACGCAGTATTTT. It translates to CASSQETGERTDTQYF.

The V gene is TRBV27, the J gene TRBJ1-1; D is perhaps TRBD1 (6 bases). Per the germline V gene, CDR1 is MNHEY and CDR2 is SMNVEV (reference sequence). Deletions cut 4 bases from V and 5 bases from J, with 17 bases between. CDR3 length: 15 residues. The CDR3 reads CASSSYRETGTEAFF. CDR3 DNA sequence: TGTGCCAGCAGTTCGTACAGGGAAACGGGGACTGAAGCTTTCTTT.

This chain uses TRBV12-3 or TRBV12-4 with TRBJ2-7, with D uncertain. V lost 5 bases, J lost 3 bases, and 5 bases lay in between. The CDR3 contains 11 residues. CDR3 coding DNA: TGTGCCAGCAGTCTGTTCTACGAGCAGTACTTC. Translation: CASSLFYEQYF.

This chain connects TRBV29-1 to TRBJ1-2; no definite D call. CDR3 size: 11 residues. Germline-derived CDR1 and CDR2 are SQVTM and ANQGSEA. The germline V and J ends were trimmed by 3 bases and 4 bases, with 6 bases remaining between them. This chain's CDR3 is CSVDAIYGYTF. DNA of the CDR3: TGCAGCGTTGATGCGATCTATGGCTACACCTTC.

The V and J genes are TRBV9 and TRBJ2-2; tentatively, D is TRBD1 (6 bases). The CDR3 consists of 14 residues. Germline CDR1 and CDR2: SGDLS and YYNGEE. The germline V and J ends were trimmed by 4 bases and 3 bases, with 10 bases remaining between them. The DNA for the CDR3 is TGTGCCAGCAGCCCACAGGGTTACACCGGGGAGCTGTTTTTT. Translating gives CASSPQGYTGELFF.

The chain joins TRBV2 to TRBJ1-2, with 9 bases matching TRBD1. Looked up from germline, CDR1 is SNHLY and CDR2 is FYNNEI. The CDR3 spans 14 residues. J was trimmed by 8 bases and V by 6 bases; bases with no gene match: 10. The CDR3 here is CASSPRNRGQGYTF. The CDR3 coding sequence is TGTGCCAGCAGCCCAAGGAACAGGGGGCAAGGCTACACCTTC.

The V and J genes are TRBV27 and TRBJ2-3; D gene unclear. The CDR3 runs to 14 residues. Germline V CDR1 and CDR2: MNHEY, SMNVEV (reference sequence). The V end was cut by 3 bases, the J end by 5 bases, with 12 bases between. The CDR3 nucleotides are TGTGCCAGCAGTTTGGGCAGATTCCAAGATACGCAGTATTTT. It codes for CASSLGRFQDTQYF.

J is TRBJ1-1 and V is TRBV4-2; D is possibly TRBD1 (6 bases). The CDR3 runs to 18 residues. Germline CDR1 LGHNA, CDR2 YNFKEQ. V lost 4 bases to trimming and J lost 4 bases, with 25 bases between them. The CDR3 loop reads CASSPTGGQGEWGTEAFF. The CDR3 DNA reads as TGTGCCAGCAGCCCGACCGGGGGGCAGGGTGAGTGGGGCACTGAAGCTTTCTTT.

This sequence joins TRBV12-3 or TRBV12-4 and TRBJ1-1; D is unclear. The CDR3 contains 13 residues. Trimming took 0 bases from V and 3 from J, leaving 5 bases between them. The CDR3 bases are TGTGCCAGCAGTTTAGCGCAGTACACTGAAGCTTTCTTT. Residues: CASSLAQYTEAFF.

The chain joins TRBV19 to TRBJ1-4; TRBD1 matches 7 bases. V shed 3 bases, J shed 7 bases, and the junction held 11 bases outside the gene matches. Germline CDR1 LNHDA, CDR2 SQIVND (reference sequence). The CDR3 has 16 amino acids. The CDR3 bases are TGTGCCAGTAGTATTGGAAGGGGGCCTATCAGTGAAAAACTGTTTTTT. Translation: CASSIGRGPISEKLFF.

The rearrangement uses TRBV5-1 and TRBJ1-1, with 8 bases matching TRBD1. Germline CDR1 SGHRS, CDR2 YFSETQ. V trimming: 5 bases; J trimming: 8 bases; junction bases outside the gene matches: 11. This CDR3 contains 14 residues. For the CDR3, the DNA is TGCGCCAGCAGACGCGACAGGGGACCTTGGGAAGCTTTCTTT. It codes for CASRRDRGPWEAFF.

The chain combines TRBV6-1 with TRBJ1-3; D is unclear. The germline CDR1 and CDR2 sequences are MNHNS and SASEGT. This CDR3 has 15 residues. Trimming cost V 3 bases and J 2 bases, with 11 bases left between them. Here the CDR3 reads CASSDRGRTGNTIYF. In nucleotides, the CDR3 is TGTGCCAGCAGTGACCGAGGAAGGACTGGAAACACCATATATTTT.

The chain links TRBV4-1 to TRBJ1-5, with D maybe TRBD1 (6 bases). Germline lookup yields CDR1 MGHRA and CDR2 YSYEKL. The CDR3 runs to 14 residues. Trimming stripped 1 base from V and 4 bases from J, with 8 bases between. CDR3 DNA: TGCGCCAGCAGCCAAGTCGGACAGAATCAGCCCCAGCATTTT. Encoded protein: CASSQVGQNQPQHF.

This sequence joins TRBV6-5 and TRBJ1-2, with TRBD1 matching 7 bases. The V and J ends lost 6 bases and 4 bases, in that order; junction bases with no gene match: 5. Germline V CDR1 and CDR2: MNHEY, SVGAGI. This CDR3 is built from 13 residues. The chain's CDR3 is CASRPRDSYGYTF. CDR3 nucleotides: TGTGCCAGCAGGCCACGGGACAGCTATGGCTACACCTTC.

The V call is TRBV20-1, the J call TRBJ2-3, with 9 bases lining up with TRBD1. Germline V gene data show CDR1 as DFQATT and CDR2 as SNEGSKA (reference sequence). V was clipped by 3 bases and J by 3 bases; unmatched bases: 10. The CDR3 length is 16 residues. The CDR3 nucleotides are TGCAGTGCTAGTGGAACAGGGGGCGCTTGGACAGATACGCAGTATTTT. This translates into CSASGTGGAWTDTQYF.

The chain employs TRBV5-6 and TRBJ2-7; 7 positions match TRBD1. V lost 2 bases and J lost 9; bases outside the gene matches: 8. The CDR3 runs to 13 residues. Germline V gene lookup returns CDR1 SGHDT and CDR2 YYEEEE. Written as DNA, the CDR3 is TGTGCCAGCAGCTTATCAGACAGGGACGGGCAGTACTTC. This encodes CASSLSDRDGQYF.

This chain connects TRBV11-2 to TRBJ1-3, with 10 bases aligning to TRBD1. The CDR3 sequence is 17 residues long. Per the germline V gene, CDR1 is SGHAT and CDR2 is FQNNGV. With V trimmed by 5 bases and J by 5 bases, 12 bases remained unmatched. The CDR3 loop is CASSDPGTGVNRNTIYF. The DNA of the CDR3 is TGTGCCAGCAGCGACCCCGGGACAGGGGTTAATCGAAACACCATATATTTT.

This chain links TRBV11-2 with TRBJ2-1; 10 bases are a match to TRBD2. J lost 4 bases, V lost 5 bases, and 5 bases had no gene match. Germline CDR1 and CDR2: SGHAT and FQNNGV. This CDR3 is built from 15 residues. DNA of the CDR3: TGTGCCAGCAGCCCCTCTAGCGGGGGTTACAATGAGCAGTTCTTC. It codes for CASSPSSGGYNEQFF.

J is TRBJ2-7 and V is TRBV2; D remains unclear. CDR1 and CDR2 from the germline V gene are SNHLY and FYNNEI. The V end lost 3 bases, the J end lost 1 base, and 19 bases lay between the germline ends. The CDR3 has 17 amino acids. CDR3 region: CASSDPETSVASYEQYF. The CDR3 DNA sequence: TGTGCCAGCAGTGACCCAGAGACCAGTGTAGCATCCTACGAGCAGTACTTC.

The V gene is TRBV2, the J gene TRBJ1-1; D is possibly TRBD1 (5 bases). The V end lost 8 bases, the J end lost 1 base, and 8 bases lay between the germline ends. The CDR3 is 12 residues long. CDR1 and CDR2 from the germline V gene are SNHLY and FYNNEI. The CDR3: CASGRGNTEAFF. CDR3 nucleotides: TGTGCCAGCGGGAGGGGGAACACTGAAGCTTTCTTT.

The chain joins TRBV4-3 to TRBJ2-1, with 9 bases fitting TRBD1. Trimming removed 1 base from V and 10 bases from J; junction bases left unmatched: 11. Germline CDR1 and CDR2: LGHNA and YSLEER. CDR3 length: 16 amino acids. CDR3 bases: TGCGCCAGCAGCCAAGGGGGGACAGGGAGTAAGGTGGAGCAGTTCTTC. Amino acids: CASSQGGTGSKVEQFF.

The chain uses TRBV14 and TRBJ2-7; no clear D gene. The CDR3 has 15 residues. Germline V lookup: CDR1 SGHDN, CDR2 FVKESK. V was trimmed by 0 bases and J by 2 bases, leaving 11 bases between them. The CDR3 region is CASSQEVGYAYEQYF. The CDR3 region has the DNA TGTGCCAGCAGCCAAGAAGTCGGTTATGCCTACGAGCAGTACTTC.

This chain links TRBV18 with TRBJ2-7, with TRBD1 matching 7 bases. The J segment lost 6 bases and the V segment lost 2 bases, leaving 7 bases of the junction unmatched. This CDR3 is built from 14 residues. Germline V CDR1 and CDR2: KGHSH, LQKENI. The CDR3 spells CASSPGRGLGEQYF. The CDR3 nucleotides read TGTGCCAGCTCACCAGGAAGGGGGCTGGGCGAGCAGTACTTC.

The chain joins TRBV7-9 to TRBJ1-3, with D hard to call. The CDR3 runs to 12 residues. In germline, CDR1 is SEHNR, CDR2 FQNEAQ (reference sequence). Deletions cut 5 bases from V and 4 bases from J, with 6 bases between. The CDR3 region has the DNA TGTGCCAGCAGCCCCTCGGGAAACACCATATATTTT. Protein sequence: CASSPSGNTIYF. The full variable domain, in which reference TRBV7-9 and TRBJ1-3 provide the parts outside the CDR3, is DTGVSQNPRHKITKRGQNVTFRCDPISEHNRLYWYRQTLGQGPEFLTYFQNEAQLEKSRLLSDRFSAERPKGSFSTLEIQRTEQGDSAMYLCASSPSGNTIYFGEGSWLTVV.

This chain connects TRBV18 to TRBJ1-5, with D perhaps matching TRBD1 (6 bases). V lost 3 bases, J lost 6 bases, and 15 bases lay in between. This CDR3 spans 15 amino acids. Per the germline V gene, CDR1 is KGHSH and CDR2 is LQKENI. CDR3 sequence: CASSPAGGRGQPQHF. For the CDR3, the DNA is TGTGCCAGCTCACCGGCCGGGGGGCGCGGTCAGCCCCAGCATTTT.

The chain carries TRBV5-6 and TRBJ2-3; D unresolved. V lost 4 bases and J lost 3, with 6 bases in between. The CDR3 consists of 12 residues. Germline-derived CDR1 and CDR2 are SGHDT and YYEEEE. The CDR3 DNA follows: TGTGCCAGCAGCCGTGTGACAGATACGCAGTATTTT. Protein sequence: CASSRVTDTQYF.